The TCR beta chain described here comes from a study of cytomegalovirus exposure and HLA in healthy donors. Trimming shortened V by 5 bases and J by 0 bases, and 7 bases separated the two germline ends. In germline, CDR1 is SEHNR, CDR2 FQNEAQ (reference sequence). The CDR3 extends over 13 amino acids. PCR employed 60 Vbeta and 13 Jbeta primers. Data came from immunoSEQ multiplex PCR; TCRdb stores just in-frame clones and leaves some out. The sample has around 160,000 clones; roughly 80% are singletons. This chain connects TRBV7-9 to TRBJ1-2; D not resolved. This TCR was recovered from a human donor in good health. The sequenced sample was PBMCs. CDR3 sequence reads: CASSPPANYGYTF. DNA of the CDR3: TGTGCCAGCAGCCCCCCAGCTAACTATGGCTACACCTTC. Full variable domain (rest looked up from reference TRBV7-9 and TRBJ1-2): DTGVSQNPRHKITKRGQNVTFRCDPISEHNRLYWYRQTLGQGPEFLTYFQNEAQLEKSRLLSDRFSAERPKGSFSTLEIQRTEQGDSAMYLCASSPPANYGYTFGSGTRLTVV.